This T cell receptor (beta chain) was observed in a study of cytomegalovirus exposure and HLA in healthy donors. In the study overall: Sequencing of some 190 million T cells in an earlier analysis found around 100 million unique TCR beta sequences.

Study outcomes and limitations: In a later analysis, TCR association rates varied by HLA locus: DRB1 most, HLA-C fewest.

Comment on this clone: The antigen remains unidentified.

The CDR3 loop spans 15 amino acids. Germline CDR1 is MNHEY and CDR2 is SMNVEV (reference sequence). V lost 0 bases to trimming and J lost 3 bases, with 9 bases between them. The PCR made use of 60 Vbeta and 13 Jbeta primers. Only in-frame clones appear in the TCRdb table, and some are missing; sequencing was by immunoSEQ multiplex PCR. The data contain about 160,000 clones, 65% to 80% of them singletons. The receptor comes from a female donor in good health and CMV-seronegative. The sequencing sample was made of PBMCs. The gene calls are TRBV27 and TRBJ2-1; weak D call: TRBD2 (6 bases). The CDR3 nucleotides read TGTGCCAGCAGTTTATCGCGGGGAGGCTACAATGAGCAGTTCTTC. It codes for CASSLSRGGYNEQFF.